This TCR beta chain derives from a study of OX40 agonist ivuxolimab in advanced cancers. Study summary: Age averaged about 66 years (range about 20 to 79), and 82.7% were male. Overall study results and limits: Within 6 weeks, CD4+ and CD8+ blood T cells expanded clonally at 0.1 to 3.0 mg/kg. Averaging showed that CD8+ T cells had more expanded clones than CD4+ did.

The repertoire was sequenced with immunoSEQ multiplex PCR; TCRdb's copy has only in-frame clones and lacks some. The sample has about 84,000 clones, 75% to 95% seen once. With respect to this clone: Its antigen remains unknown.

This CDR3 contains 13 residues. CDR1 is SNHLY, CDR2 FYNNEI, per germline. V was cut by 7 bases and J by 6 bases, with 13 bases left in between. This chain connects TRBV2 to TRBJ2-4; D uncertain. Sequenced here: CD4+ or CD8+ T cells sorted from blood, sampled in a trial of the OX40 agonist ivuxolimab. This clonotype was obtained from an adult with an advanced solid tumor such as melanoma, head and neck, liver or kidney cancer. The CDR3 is CASTRRARNIQYF. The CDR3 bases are TGTGCCAGCACCAGAAGGGCCCGAAACATTCAGTACTTC.